This TCR beta chain was retrieved from a study of CD8+ T cells in alopecia areata. There are a few counts of this clone. CDR1 is SGHRS and CDR2 is YFSETQ in the germline V gene. The CDR3 has 14 amino acids. The V end was cut by 0 bases, the J end by 2 bases, with 9 bases between. RNA, once extracted, was reverse transcribed into cDNA for use as the sequencing template. Profiled with immunoSEQ multiplex PCR; TCRdb holds only in-frame clones, not every one. The top ten hold over 10% of the sample, which has 150,000 to 200,000 clones, 65% to 75% seen once. This receptor was obtained from a human donor with alopecia areata. The sequenced sample was CD8+ T cells sorted from blood, obtained at week 0. This chain connects TRBV5-1 to TRBJ2-7; D call uncertain. CDR3 nucleotide sequence: TGCGCCAGCAGCTTGGAAAGGGTCCCCTACGAGCAGTACTTC. Protein sequence: CASSLERVPYEQYF.